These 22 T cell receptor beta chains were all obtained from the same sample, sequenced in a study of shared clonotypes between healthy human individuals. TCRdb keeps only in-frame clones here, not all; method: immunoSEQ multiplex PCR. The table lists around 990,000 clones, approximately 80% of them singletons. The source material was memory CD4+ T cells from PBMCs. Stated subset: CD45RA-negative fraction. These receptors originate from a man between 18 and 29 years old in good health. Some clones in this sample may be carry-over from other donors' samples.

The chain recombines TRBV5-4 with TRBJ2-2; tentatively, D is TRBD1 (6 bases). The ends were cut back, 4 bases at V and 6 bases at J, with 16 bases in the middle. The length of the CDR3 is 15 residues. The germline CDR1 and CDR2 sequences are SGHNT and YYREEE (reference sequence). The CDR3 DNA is TGTGCCAGCAGCCCCGACGCAGGGGTGGCCGGGGAGCTGTTTTTT. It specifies CASSPDAGVAGELFF.

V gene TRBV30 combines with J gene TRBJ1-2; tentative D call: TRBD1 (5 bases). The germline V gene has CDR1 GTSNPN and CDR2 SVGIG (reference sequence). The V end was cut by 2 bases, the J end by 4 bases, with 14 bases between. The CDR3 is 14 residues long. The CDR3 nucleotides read TGTGCCTGGAGTACCCGCAGGGATGGCTATGGCTACACCTTC. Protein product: CAWSTRRDGYGYTF.

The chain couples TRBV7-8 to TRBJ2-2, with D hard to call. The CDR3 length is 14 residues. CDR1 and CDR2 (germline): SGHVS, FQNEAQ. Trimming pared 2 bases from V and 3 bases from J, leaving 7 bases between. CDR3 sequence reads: CASSLFQYTGELFF. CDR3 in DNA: TGTGCCAGCAGCTTATTCCAGTACACCGGGGAGCTGTTTTTT.

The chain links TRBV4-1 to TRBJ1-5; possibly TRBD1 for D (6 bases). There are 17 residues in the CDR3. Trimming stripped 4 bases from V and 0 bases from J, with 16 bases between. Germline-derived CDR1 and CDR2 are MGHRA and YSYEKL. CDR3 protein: CASSREGGQNSNQPQHF. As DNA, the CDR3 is TGCGCCAGCAGCCGGGAGGGAGGACAGAATAGCAATCAGCCCCAGCATTTT.

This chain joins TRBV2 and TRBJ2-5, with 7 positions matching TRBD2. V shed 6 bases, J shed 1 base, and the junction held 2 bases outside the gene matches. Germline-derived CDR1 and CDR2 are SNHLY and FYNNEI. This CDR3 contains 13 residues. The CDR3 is CASSGGSQETQYF. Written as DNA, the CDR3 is TGTGCCAGCAGCGGCGGGAGCCAAGAGACCCAGTACTTC.

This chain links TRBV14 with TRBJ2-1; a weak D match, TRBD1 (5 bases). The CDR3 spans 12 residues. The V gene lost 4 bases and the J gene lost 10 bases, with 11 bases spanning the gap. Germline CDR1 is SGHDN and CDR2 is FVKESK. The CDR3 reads CASSPQPGEQFF. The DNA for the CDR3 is TGTGCCAGCAGCCCTCAGCCAGGGGAGCAGTTCTTC.

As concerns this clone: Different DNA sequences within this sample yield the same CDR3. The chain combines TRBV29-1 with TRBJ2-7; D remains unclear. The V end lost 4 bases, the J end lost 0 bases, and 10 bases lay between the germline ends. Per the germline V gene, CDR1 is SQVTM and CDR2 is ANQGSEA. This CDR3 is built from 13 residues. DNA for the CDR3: TGCAGCGTTGCGGGCAGGCTCTCCTACGAGCAGTACTTC. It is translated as CSVAGRLSYEQYF.

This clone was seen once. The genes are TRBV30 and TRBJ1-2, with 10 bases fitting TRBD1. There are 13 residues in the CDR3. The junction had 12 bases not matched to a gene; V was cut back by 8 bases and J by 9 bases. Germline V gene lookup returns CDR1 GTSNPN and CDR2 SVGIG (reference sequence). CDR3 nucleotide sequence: TGTGCCAGACAGACAGGGGGCGGTGGCAGCTACACCTTC. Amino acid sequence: CARQTGGGGSYTF.

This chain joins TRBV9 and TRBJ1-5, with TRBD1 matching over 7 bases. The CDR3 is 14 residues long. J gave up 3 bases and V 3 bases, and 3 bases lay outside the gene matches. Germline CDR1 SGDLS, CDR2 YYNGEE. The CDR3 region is CASSAGTVNQPQHF. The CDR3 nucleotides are TGTGCCAGCAGCGCAGGGACAGTCAATCAGCCCCAGCATTTT.

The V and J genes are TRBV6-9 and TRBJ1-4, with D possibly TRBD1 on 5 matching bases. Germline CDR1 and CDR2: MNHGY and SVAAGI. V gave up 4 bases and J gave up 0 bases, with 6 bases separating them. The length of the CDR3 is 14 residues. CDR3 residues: CASSLTATNEKLFF. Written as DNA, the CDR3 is TGTGCCAGCAGTTTGACAGCAACTAATGAAAAACTGTTTTTT.

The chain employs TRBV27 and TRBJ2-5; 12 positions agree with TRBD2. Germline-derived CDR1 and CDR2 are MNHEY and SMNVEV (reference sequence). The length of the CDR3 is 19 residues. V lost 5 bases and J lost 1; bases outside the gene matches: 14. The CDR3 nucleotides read TGTGCCAGCAGTCTACGGACTAGCGGGACCCGAACGCTCCAAGAGACCCAGTACTTC. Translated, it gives CASSLRTSGTRTLQETQYF.

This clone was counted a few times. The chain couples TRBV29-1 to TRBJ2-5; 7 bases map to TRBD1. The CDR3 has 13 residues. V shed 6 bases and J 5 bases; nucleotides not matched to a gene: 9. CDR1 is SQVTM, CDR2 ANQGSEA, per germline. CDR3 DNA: TGCAGCGTCGACAGGGCGGCCTTGGAGACCCAGTACTTC. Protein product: CSVDRAALETQYF.

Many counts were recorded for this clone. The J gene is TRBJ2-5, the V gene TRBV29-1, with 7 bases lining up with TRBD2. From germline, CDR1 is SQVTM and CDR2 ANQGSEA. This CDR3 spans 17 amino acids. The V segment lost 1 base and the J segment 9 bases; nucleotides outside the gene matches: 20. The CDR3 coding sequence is TGCAGCGTTGAAGGAGTGAGGGAGGGCGGGGTACAATGGGCCCAGTACTTC. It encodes CSVEGVREGGVQWAQYF.

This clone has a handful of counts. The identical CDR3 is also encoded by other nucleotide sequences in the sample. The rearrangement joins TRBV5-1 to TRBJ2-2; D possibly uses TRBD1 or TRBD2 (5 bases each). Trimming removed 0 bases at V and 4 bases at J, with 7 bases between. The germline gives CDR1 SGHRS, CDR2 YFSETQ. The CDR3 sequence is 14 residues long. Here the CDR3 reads CASSLDGGTGELFF. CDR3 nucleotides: TGCGCCAGCAGCTTGGATGGGGGCACCGGGGAGCTGTTTTTT.

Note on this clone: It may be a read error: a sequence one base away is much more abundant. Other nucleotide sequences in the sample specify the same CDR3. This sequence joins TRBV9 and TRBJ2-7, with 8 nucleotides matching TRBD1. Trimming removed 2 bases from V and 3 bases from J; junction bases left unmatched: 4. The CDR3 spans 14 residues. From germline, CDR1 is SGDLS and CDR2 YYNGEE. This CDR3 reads CASSVGDRGYEQYF. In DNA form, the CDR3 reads TGTGCCAGCAGCGTTGGCGACAGGGGCTACGAGCAGTACTTC.

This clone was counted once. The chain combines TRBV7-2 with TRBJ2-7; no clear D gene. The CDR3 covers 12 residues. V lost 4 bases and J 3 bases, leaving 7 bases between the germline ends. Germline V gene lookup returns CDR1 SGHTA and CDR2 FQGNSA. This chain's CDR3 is CASSSDNYEQYF. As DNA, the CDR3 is TGTGCCAGCAGCTCCGACAACTACGAGCAGTACTTC.

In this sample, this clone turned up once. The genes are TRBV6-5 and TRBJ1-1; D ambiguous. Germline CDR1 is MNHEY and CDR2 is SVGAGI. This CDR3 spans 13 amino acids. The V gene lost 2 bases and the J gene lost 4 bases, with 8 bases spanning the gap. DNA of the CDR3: TGTGCCAGCAGTTACCTTTATACCACTGAAGCTTTCTTT. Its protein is CASSYLYTTEAFF.

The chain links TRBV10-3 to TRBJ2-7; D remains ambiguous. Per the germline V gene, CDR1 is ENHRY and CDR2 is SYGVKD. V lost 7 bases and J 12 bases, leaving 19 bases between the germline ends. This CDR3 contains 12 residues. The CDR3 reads CAITGARPLRYF. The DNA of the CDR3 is TGTGCCATCACCGGAGCCAGGCCCCTGCGGTACTTC.

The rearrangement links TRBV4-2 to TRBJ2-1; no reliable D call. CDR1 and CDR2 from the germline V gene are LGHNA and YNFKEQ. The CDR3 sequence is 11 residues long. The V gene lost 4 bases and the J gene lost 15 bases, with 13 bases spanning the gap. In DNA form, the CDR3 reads TGTGCCAGCAGCCTCGGAGAAGGAAGGTTCTTC. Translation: CASSLGEGRFF.

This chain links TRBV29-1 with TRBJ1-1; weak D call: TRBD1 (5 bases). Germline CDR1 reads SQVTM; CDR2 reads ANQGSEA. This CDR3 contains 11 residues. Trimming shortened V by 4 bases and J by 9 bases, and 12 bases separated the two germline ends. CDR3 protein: CSVGGIPKAFF. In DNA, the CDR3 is TGCAGCGTTGGGGGGATCCCAAAAGCTTTCTTT. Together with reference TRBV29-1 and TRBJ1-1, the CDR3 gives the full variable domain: SAVISQKPSRDICQRGTSLTIQCQVDSQVTMMFWYRQQPGQSLTLIATANQGSEATYESGFVIDKFPISRPNLTFSTLTVSNMSPEDSSIYLCSVGGIPKAFFGQGTRLTVV.

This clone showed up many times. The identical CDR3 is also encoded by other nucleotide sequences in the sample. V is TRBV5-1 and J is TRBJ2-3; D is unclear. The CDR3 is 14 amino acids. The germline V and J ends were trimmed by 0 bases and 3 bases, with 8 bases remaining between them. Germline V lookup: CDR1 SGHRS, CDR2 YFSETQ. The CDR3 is CASSLDPWTDTQYF. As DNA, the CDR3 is TGCGCCAGCAGCTTGGATCCGTGGACAGATACGCAGTATTTT.

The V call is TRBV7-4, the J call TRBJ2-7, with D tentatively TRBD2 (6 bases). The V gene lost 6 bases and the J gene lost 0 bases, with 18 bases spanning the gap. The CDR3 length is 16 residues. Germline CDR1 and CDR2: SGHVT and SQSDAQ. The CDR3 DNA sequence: TGTGCCAGCAGTACCCGACGGGGGATGAGCTCCTACGAGCAGTACTTC. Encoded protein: CASSTRRGMSSYEQYF.